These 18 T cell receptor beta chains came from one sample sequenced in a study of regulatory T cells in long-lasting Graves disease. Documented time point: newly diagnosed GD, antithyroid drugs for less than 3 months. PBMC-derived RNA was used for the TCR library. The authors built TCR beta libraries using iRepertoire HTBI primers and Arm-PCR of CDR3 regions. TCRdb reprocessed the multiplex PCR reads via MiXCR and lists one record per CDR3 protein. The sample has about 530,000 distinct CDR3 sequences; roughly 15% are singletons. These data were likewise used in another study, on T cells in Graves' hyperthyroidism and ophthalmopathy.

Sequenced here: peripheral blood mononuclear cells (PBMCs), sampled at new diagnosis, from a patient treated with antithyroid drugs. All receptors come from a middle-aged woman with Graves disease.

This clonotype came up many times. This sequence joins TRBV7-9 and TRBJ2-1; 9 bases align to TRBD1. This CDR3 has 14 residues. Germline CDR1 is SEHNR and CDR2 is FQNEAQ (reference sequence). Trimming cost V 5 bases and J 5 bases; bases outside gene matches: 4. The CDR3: CASSRRTGDNEQFF. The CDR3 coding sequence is TGTGCCAGCAGCCGTCGGACAGGGGACAATGAGCAGTTCTTC.

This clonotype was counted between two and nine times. DNA of the CDR3: TGTGCCAGCAGCCGCCGGACAGCGCGGGACTATGGCTACACCTTC. It is translated as CASSRRTARDYGYTF. The chain uses TRBV3-1 and TRBJ1-2, with a weak D call TRBD1 (6 bases). Trimming cost V 4 bases and J 3 bases, with 15 bases left between them. Per the germline V gene, CDR1 is LGHDT and CDR2 is YNNKEL (reference sequence). This CDR3 comprises 15 residues.

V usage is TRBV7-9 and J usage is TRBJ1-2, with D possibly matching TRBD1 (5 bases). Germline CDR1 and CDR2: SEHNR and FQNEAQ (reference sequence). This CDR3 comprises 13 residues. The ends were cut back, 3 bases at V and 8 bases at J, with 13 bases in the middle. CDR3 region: CASSLEGPWGYTF. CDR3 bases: TGTGCCAGCAGCTTGGAGGGGCCCTGGGGCTACACCTTC.

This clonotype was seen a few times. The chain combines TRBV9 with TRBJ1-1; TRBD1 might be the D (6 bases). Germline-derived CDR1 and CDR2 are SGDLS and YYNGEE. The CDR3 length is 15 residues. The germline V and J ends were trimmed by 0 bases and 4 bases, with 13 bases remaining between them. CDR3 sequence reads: CASSVEQGGGTEAFF. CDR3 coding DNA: TGTGCCAGCAGCGTAGAACAGGGCGGGGGCACTGAAGCTTTCTTT.

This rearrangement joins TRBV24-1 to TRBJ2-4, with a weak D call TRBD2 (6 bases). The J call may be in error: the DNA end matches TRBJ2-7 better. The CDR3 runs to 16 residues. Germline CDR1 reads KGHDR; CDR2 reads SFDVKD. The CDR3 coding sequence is TGTGCCACTTACTCGAGAGGCAGGCAAGGAGGGTACGAGCAGTACTTC. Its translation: CATYSRGRQGGYEQYF.

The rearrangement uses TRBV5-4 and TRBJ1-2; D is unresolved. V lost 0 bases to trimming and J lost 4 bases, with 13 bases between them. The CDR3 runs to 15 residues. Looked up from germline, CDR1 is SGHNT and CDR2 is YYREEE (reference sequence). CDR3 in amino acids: CASSLGGGWVYGYTF. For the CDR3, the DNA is TGTGCCAGCAGCTTGGGGGGAGGATGGGTCTATGGCTACACCTTC.

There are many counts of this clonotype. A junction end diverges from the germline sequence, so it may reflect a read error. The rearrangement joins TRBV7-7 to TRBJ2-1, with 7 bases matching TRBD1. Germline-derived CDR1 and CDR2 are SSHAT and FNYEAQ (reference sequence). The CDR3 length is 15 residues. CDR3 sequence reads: CASSPDRVGNNEQFF. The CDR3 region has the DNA TGTGCTAGCAGCCCAGACAGGGTGGGGAACAATGAGCAGTTCTTC. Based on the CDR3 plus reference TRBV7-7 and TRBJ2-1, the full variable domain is GAGVSQSPRYKVTKRGQDVTLRCDPISSHATLYWYQQALGQGPEFLTYFNYEAQPDKSGLPSDRFSAERPEGSISTLTIQRTEQRDSAMYRCASSPDRVGNNEQFFGPGTRLTVL.

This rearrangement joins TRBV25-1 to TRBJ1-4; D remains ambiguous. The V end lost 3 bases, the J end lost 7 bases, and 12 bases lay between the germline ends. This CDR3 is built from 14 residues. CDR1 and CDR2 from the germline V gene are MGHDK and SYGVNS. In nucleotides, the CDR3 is TGTGCCAGCAGTGATGTGTTAGCAGGTGAAAAACTGTTTTTT. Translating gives CASSDVLAGEKLFF.

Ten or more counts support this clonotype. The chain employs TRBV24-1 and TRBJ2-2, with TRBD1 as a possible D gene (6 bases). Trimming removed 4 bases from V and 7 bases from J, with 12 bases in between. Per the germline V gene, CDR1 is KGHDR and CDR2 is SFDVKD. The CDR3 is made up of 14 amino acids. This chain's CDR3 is CATSDSDRYGELFF. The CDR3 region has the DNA TGTGCCACCAGTGACTCCGACAGGTACGGGGAGCTGTTTTTT.

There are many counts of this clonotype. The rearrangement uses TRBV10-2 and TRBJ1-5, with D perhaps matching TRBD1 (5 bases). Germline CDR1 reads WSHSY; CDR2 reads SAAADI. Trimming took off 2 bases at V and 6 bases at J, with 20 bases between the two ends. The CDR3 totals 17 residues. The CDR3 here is CASSEHREWGMGQPQHF. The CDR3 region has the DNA TGCGCCAGCAGTGAGCATAGAGAATGGGGGATGGGTCAGCCCCAGCATTTT.

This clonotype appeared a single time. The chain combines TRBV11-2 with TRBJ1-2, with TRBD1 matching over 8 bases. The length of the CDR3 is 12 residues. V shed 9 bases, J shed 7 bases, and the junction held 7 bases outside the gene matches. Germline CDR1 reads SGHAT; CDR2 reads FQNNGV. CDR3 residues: CASTDRGVGYTF. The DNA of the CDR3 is TGTGCCAGTACTGACAGGGGTGTTGGCTACACCTTC.

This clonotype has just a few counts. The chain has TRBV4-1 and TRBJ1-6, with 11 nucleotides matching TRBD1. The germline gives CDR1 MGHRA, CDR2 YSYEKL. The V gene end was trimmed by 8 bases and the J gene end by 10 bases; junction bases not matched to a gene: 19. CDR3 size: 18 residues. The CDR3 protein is CASSLWTTQGQGESPLHF. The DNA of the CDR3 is TGCGCCAGCTCCCTGTGGACAACCCAGGGACAGGGGGAGTCACCCCTCCACTTT.

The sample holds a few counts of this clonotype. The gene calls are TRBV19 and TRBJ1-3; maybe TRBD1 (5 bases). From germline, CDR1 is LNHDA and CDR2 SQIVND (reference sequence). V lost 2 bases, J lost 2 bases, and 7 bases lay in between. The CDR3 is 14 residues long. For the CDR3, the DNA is TGTGCCAGTAGTATACAGGGAGCTGGAAACACCATATATTTT. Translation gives CASSIQGAGNTIYF. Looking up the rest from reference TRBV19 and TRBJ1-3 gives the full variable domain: DGGITQSPKYLFRKEGQNVTLSCEQNLNHDAMYWYRQDPGQGLRLIYYSQIVNDFQKGDIAEGYSVSREKKESFPLTVTSAQKNPTAFYLCASSIQGAGNTIYFGEGSWLTVV.

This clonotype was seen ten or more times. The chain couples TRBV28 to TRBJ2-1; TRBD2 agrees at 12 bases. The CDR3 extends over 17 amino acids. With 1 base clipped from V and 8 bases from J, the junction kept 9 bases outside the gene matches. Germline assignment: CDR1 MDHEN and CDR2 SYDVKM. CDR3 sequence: CASSLLLAGGFRDEQFF. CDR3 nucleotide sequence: TGTGCCAGCAGTTTATTACTAGCGGGGGGTTTTAGGGATGAGCAGTTCTTC. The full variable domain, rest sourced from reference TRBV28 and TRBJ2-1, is DVKVTQSSRYLVKRTGEKVFLECVQDMDHENMFWYRQDPGLGLRLIYFSYDVKMKEKGDIPEGYSVSREKKERFSLILESASTNQTSMYLCASSLLLAGGFRDEQFFGPGTRLTVL.

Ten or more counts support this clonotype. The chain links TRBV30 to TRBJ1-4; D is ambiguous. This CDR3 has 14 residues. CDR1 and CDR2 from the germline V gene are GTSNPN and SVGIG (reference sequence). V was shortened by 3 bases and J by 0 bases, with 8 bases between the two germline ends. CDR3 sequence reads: CAWSRGATNEKLFF. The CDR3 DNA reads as TGTGCCTGGAGCCGGGGTGCAACTAATGAAAAACTGTTTTTT.

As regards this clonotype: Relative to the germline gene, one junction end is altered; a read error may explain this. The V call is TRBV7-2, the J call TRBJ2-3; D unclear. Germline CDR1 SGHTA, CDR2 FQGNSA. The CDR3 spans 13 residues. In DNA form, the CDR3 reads TGTGTCAGCAGCTTATTCGACCCGGATACGCAGTATTTT. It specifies CVSSLFDPDTQYF.

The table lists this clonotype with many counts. The DNA of the CDR3 is TGTGCCAGCAAGGGGGAGGGCTCCACAGATACGCAGTATTTT. Its translation: CASKGEGSTDTQYF. This chain links TRBV2 with TRBJ2-3, with D possibly being TRBD2 (7 bases). CDR3 size: 14 residues. Germline V CDR1 and CDR2: SNHLY, FYNNEI. Trimming cost V 7 bases and J 2 bases, with 13 bases left between them.

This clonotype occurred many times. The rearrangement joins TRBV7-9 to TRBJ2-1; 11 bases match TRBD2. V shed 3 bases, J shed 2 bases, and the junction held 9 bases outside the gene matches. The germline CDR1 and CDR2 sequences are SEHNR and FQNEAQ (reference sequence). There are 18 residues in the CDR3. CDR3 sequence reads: CASSFPLAGGQPYNEQFF. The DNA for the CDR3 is TGTGCCAGCAGCTTTCCGCTAGCGGGGGGCCAACCCTACAATGAGCAGTTCTTC. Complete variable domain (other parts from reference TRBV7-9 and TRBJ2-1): DTGVSQNPRHKITKRGQNVTFRCDPISEHNRLYWYRQTLGQGPEFLTYFQNEAQLEKSRLLSDRFSAERPKGSFSTLEIQRTEQGDSAMYLCASSFPLAGGQPYNEQFFGPGTRLTVL.